This T cell receptor (beta chain) originates from a study of blood T cell repertoires in COVID-19 (dated by TCRdb to 2018 to 2021). Regarding the research as a whole: The collaborator samples originated in the United States, Italy and Spain and spanned the acute and convalescent phases of COVID-19. The prospective study material was composed of cDNA or gDNA derived from T cells, B-cell-depleted T cells, or PBMCs. Deeply sampled blood TCRbeta repertoires from subjects exposed to, actively infected with, or recovered from COVID-19 were included in the dataset. The repertoires were made available in a free public database intended to serve as a resource for research on the immune response to SARS-CoV-2. Samples were obtained from the ongoing ImmuneRACE study (first 160 participants) and from 1,254 subjects provided by 6 global collaborators. Sample metadata almost always included a de-identified subject ID, COVID-19 status, age in years and sex. Where HLA class I and class II types were available, the types were taken from metadata supplied by the sample provider, not from assay-based typing.

Findings and caveats that apply to the study as a whole: The amount of clinical and demographic metadata varied by source and participant and was provided uncurated.

To note about this clone: It lacks a known antigen. No clone much larger than this one lies a single base away; base qualities are absent.

One collaborating source in Seattle enrolled patients while the patients were actively infected and followed the patients over time throughout the course of disease. The collaborating institutions used their own protocols to collect whole blood in K2EDTA tubes. Collaborator samples were shipped for TCRbeta analysis as frozen whole blood, isolated PBMCs, or DNA extracted from either sample type. Reading from cysteine to phenylalanine, the CDR3 counts 13 amino acids. Only the CDR3 region is kept as DNA, spanning 39 bases read in frame from base 1. The germline V end is reduced by 1 base and the J end by 6 bases; junction bases left unmatched: 0. From the germline V gene, CDR1 is SGHRS and CDR2 is YFSETQ. TCRbeta CDR3 regions were amplified from genomic DNA using the immunoSEQ Assay, a bias-controlled multiplex PCR. The authors processed their data as follows. The number of nucleated cells in each sample was estimated by amplification of reference gene primers within the assay. To quantify the absolute abundance of each unique TCRbeta CDR3 rearrangement, sequence reads were collapsed and filtered. For each sample, productive Simpson clonality was calculated by taking the square root of Simpson's diversity index across productive rearrangements. Entries here come from immuneACCESS through TCRdb and include only in-frame sequences with V and J called. Some clones fail to appear in such tables; in the studies checked, an unresolved V gene covers under half of the shortfall, and the cause of the remainder is unknown. D and trimming were read from the DNA, whereas the V and J calls and clone size are those reported in that table. The sample table records 220,000 or so clones; 92% of these occur just once. In total, the top ten clones hold 0.82% of the sample.

This clonotype originated in a man in his 60s with COVID-19, enrolled during active disease. Material: peripheral blood. This chain is built from TRBV5-1 and TRBJ2-1; 8 bases in the middle match TRBD2. The CDR3 is CASSLSGGNEQFF. The DNA sequence is as follows: TGCGCCAGCAGCTTGAGCGGGGGCAATGAGCAGTTCTTC.